A single sample is the source of the 19 T cell receptor beta chains below, sequenced in a study of control samples from healthy donors and cancer patients (dated by TCRdb to 2020 to 2021). The library was made by the immunoSEQ multiplex PCR assay. As stored in TCRdb, this immuneACCESS dataset retains in-frame rearrangements with V and J assigned. A fraction of the clones does not appear; measured against another copy, unresolved V genes explain less than half of the discrepancy, and the remainder lacks a known reason. The sample table records about 80,000 clones; about nine tenths of these occur just once. Clones ranked in the top ten supply around 5.1% of the sample. What was sequenced was blood. These receptors were taken from a man over 45 in good health.

The J gene is TRBJ1-3, the V gene TRBV28; the D gene is possibly TRBD1 (6 bases). The CDR3 length is 17 residues. V gave up 1 base and J gave up 4 bases, with 17 bases separating them. CDR1 is MDHEN, CDR2 SYDVKM, per germline. CDR3 sequence reads: CASSLSLMGARGNTIYF. DNA of the CDR3: TGTGCCAGCAGTTTATCCCTCATGGGGGCGAGAGGAAACACCATATATTTT.

The chain is built from TRBV30 and TRBJ1-4; perhaps TRBD1 as D (6 bases). Trimming shortened V by 0 bases and J by 5 bases, and 13 bases separated the two germline ends. Germline V CDR1 and CDR2: GTSNPN, SVGIG (reference sequence). CDR3 length: 15 amino acids. The CDR3 loop is CAWSVLRQENEKLFF. The CDR3 DNA sequence: TGTGCCTGGAGTGTATTGAGACAGGAAAATGAAAAACTGTTTTTT. Full variable domain (rest looked up from reference TRBV30 and TRBJ1-4): SQTIHQWPATLVQPVGSPLSLECTVEGTSNPNLYWYRQAAGRGLQLLFYSVGIGQISSEVPQNLSASRPQDRQFILSSKKLLLSDSGFYLCAWSVLRQENEKLFFGSGTQLSVL.

V and J are TRBV6-5 and TRBJ1-2; TRBD1 is a possible D gene (5 bases). The germline V and J ends were trimmed by 0 bases and 8 bases, with 16 bases remaining between them. CDR3 length: 15 residues. Germline V CDR1 and CDR2: MNHEY, SVGAGI. The CDR3 region has the DNA TGTGCCAGCAGTTACTCGGGGCTCGCGGGGCGAGGCTACACCTTC. This translates into CASSYSGLAGRGYTF.

This chain joins TRBV7-9 and TRBJ1-3; no definite D call. CDR1 is SEHNR, CDR2 FQNEAQ, per germline (reference sequence). The CDR3 length is 14 residues. The V end was cut by 4 bases, the J end by 10 bases, with 17 bases between. The CDR3 nucleotides are TGTGCCAGCAGCTATGGGCCGGGCCAAGAGACCATATATTTT. Translated: CASSYGPGQETIYF.

V gene TRBV5-1 combines with J gene TRBJ2-2; 9 nucleotides line up with TRBD2. V was pared by 0 bases and J by 0 bases, with 3 bases of the junction left unmatched. The CDR3 contains 17 residues. CDR1 is SGHRS, CDR2 YFSETQ, per germline. The CDR3 spells CASSLAPSGANTGELFF. DNA for the CDR3: TGCGCCAGCAGCTTGGCCCCTAGCGGGGCGAACACCGGGGAGCTGTTTTTT.

The chain has TRBV7-9 and TRBJ2-3; possibly TRBD1 for D (5 bases). Trimming cost V 0 bases and J 4 bases, with 5 bases left between them. The CDR3 contains 13 residues. Per germline, CDR1 SEHNR and CDR2 FQNEAQ (reference sequence). In nucleotides, the CDR3 is TGTGCCAGCAGCTTAGCGGGGCCAGATACGCAGTATTTT. As protein: CASSLAGPDTQYF.

The chain has TRBV5-6 and TRBJ1-1; D is perhaps TRBD1 (5 bases). The CDR3 is 16 residues long. V shed 1 base and J shed 3 bases, with 16 bases lying between them. Germline V gene sequence: CDR1 SGHDT, CDR2 YYEEEE. As DNA, the CDR3 is TGTGCCAGCAGCTTGAGGGGATTCCCCGGGGACACTGAAGCTTTCTTT. Protein sequence: CASSLRGFPGDTEAFF.

The chain uses TRBV7-9 and TRBJ1-1; maybe TRBD1 (5 bases). Deletions cut 2 bases from V and 1 base from J, with 11 bases between. The germline gives CDR1 SEHNR, CDR2 FQNEAQ (reference sequence). The CDR3 consists of 15 residues. The CDR3 nucleotides are TGTGCCAGCAGCTTATCCGGGGCAGGGAACACTGAAGCTTTCTTT. Translated: CASSLSGAGNTEAFF.

The J gene is TRBJ2-1, the V gene TRBV5-4, with 12 bases fitting TRBD2. CDR1 is SGHNT and CDR2 is YYREEE in the germline V gene (reference sequence). V shed 4 bases and J 4 bases; nucleotides not matched to a gene: 6. The CDR3 covers 16 residues. The CDR3 DNA sequence: TGTGCCAGCAGCGGTAAGACTAGCGGGAGATACAATGAGCAGTTCTTC. Its protein product is CASSGKTSGRYNEQFF.

J is TRBJ1-4 and V is TRBV3-1 (or the pseudogene TRBV3-2); possibly TRBD1 for D (5 bases). Germline-derived CDR1 and CDR2 are LGHDT and YNNKEL (reference sequence). The CDR3 loop spans 19 amino acids. The V end was cut by 0 bases, the J end by 0 bases, with 17 bases between. The CDR3 DNA reads TGTGCCAGCAGCCAAGATCTATGGGACGGTTTTGCAACTAATGAAAAACTGTTTTTT. Translation gives CASSQDLWDGFATNEKLFF.

This clone was counted only a few times. V is TRBV4-2 and J is TRBJ1-5; 8 nucleotides align to TRBD1. This CDR3 is built from 16 residues. With V trimmed by 3 bases and J by 6 bases, 10 bases remained unmatched. Germline CDR1 LGHNA, CDR2 YNFKEQ. CDR3 residues: CASSHDGQGGSQPQHF. DNA of the CDR3: TGTGCCAGCAGCCATGATGGACAGGGAGGTAGTCAGCCCCAGCATTTT.

V is TRBV12-5 and J is TRBJ1-2; 7 bases are shared with TRBD1. Germline assignment: CDR1 LGHNT and CDR2 FRNRAP. The CDR3 has 14 residues. Trimming at V came to 5 bases and at J to 4 bases, leaving 7 bases not matched to a gene. CDR3 protein: CASGGTGVIYGYTF. The CDR3, as DNA: TGTGCTAGTGGTGGAACAGGGGTGATCTATGGCTACACCTTC.

The gene calls are TRBV5-1 and TRBJ1-1, with 9 bases aligning to TRBD1. This CDR3 has 15 residues. V shed 4 bases, J shed 6 bases, and the junction held 10 bases outside the gene matches. Per the germline V gene, CDR1 is SGHRS and CDR2 is YFSETQ. The CDR3 is CASSGGTGTSPEAFF. The CDR3 DNA reads TGCGCCAGCAGCGGGGGGACAGGGACATCCCCTGAAGCTTTCTTT.

This clone has only a few counts. The DNA of the CDR3 is TGTGCCAGCAGTCCCTATTCAACAGGGACAGGGGGCGAGTTGGATTATGGCTACACCTTC. Its translation: CASSPYSTGTGGELDYGYTF. This chain joins TRBV27 and TRBJ1-2, with 12 positions matching TRBD1. Germline values: CDR1 MNHEY, CDR2 SMNVEV (reference sequence). The CDR3 length is 20 residues. V lost 5 bases, J lost 5 bases, and 21 bases stayed unmatched.

V and J are TRBV7-9 and TRBJ1-1; weak D call: TRBD1 (5 bases). Trimming cost V 3 bases and J 1 base, with 6 bases left between them. Per germline, CDR1 SEHNR and CDR2 FQNEAQ (reference sequence). This CDR3 region has 13 residues. The CDR3 region is CASSFGTNTEAFF. DNA for the CDR3: TGTGCCAGCAGCTTTGGGACGAACACTGAAGCTTTCTTT.

The V call is TRBV9, the J call TRBJ1-5; the D gene is possibly TRBD1 (5 bases). Germline CDR1 is SGDLS and CDR2 is YYNGEE. The CDR3 loop spans 15 amino acids. Trimming removed 0 bases at V and 3 bases at J, with 10 bases between. The CDR3 region has the DNA TGTGCCAGCAGCGTAGGTGGGGGGAACAATCAGCCCCAGCATTTT. Translating gives CASSVGGGNNQPQHF.

The chain combines TRBV19 with TRBJ2-2, with 15 bases identical to TRBD2. Losses at the gene ends were 7 bases for V and 3 bases for J; bases not matched to a gene: 6. CDR3 size: 17 residues. In germline, CDR1 is LNHDA, CDR2 SQIVND (reference sequence). The CDR3 sequence: CASTLGLAGGYTGELFF. DNA for the CDR3: TGTGCCAGTACCCTAGGACTAGCGGGGGGGTACACCGGGGAGCTGTTTTTT. Filled out from reference TRBV19 and TRBJ2-2, the complete variable domain reads DGGITQSPKYLFRKEGQNVTLSCEQNLNHDAMYWYRQDPGQGLRLIYYSQIVNDFQKGDIAEGYSVSREKKESFPLTVTSAQKNPTAFYLCASTLGLAGGYTGELFFGEGSRLTVL.

J is TRBJ1-1 and V is TRBV12-3 or TRBV12-4; weak D call: TRBD1 (6 bases). Deletions cut 6 bases from V and 7 bases from J, with 15 bases between. The CDR3 loop spans 13 amino acids. The CDR3 region is CASSKDRTGEAFF. The CDR3 nucleotides read TGTGCCAGCAGCAAGGACAGAACGGGTGAAGCTTTCTTT.

This chain links TRBV19 with TRBJ1-4; D remains unclear. V was clipped by 4 bases and J by 0 bases, with 9 bases between them. The germline CDR1 and CDR2 sequences are LNHDA and SQIVND (reference sequence). CDR3 size: 15 residues. Written as DNA, the CDR3 is TGTGCCAGTAGTAGCCCTTCTGCAACTAATGAAAAACTGTTTTTT. The encoded protein is CASSSPSATNEKLFF.